This paragraph covers one T cell receptor (beta chain) sequence. The sample belongs to a study of blood T cell repertoires in COVID-19. TCRdb keeps only in-frame clones here, not all; method: immunoSEQ multiplex PCR. The sample consists of about 90,000 clones, 70% to 90% of them appearing once. The TCR sequence derives from a man aged 80 or over with active or convalescent COVID-19. The material sequenced was peripheral blood.

CDR3 nucleotide sequence: TGTGCCAGCAGCGATCAGGGGAGCTCCTACGAGCAGTACTTC. Protein product: CASSDQGSSYEQYF. The gene calls are TRBV5-5 and TRBJ2-7; possible D gene TRBD1, 6 bases. Germline V gene lookup returns CDR1 SGHKS and CDR2 YYEKEE (reference sequence). Trimming removed 4 bases from V and 0 bases from J, with 11 bases in between. CDR3 length: 14 residues.